This T cell receptor beta chain derives from a study of blood T cell repertoires in COVID-19. Study summary: The origin of the acute and convalescent COVID-19 samples was the United States, Italy and Spain. T cells, B-cell-depleted T cells, or PBMCs supplied cDNA or gDNA.

This CDR3 has 15 amino acids. Germline V CDR1 and CDR2: MNHNY, SVGAGI (reference sequence). V dropped 2 bases and J dropped 1 base, with 11 bases sitting between them. It was during active infection that Seattle patients were enrolled and then longitudinally followed. Using immunoSEQ multiplex PCR, the repertoire was profiled, and TCRdb retains in-frame clones only, with some absent. The sample has about 530,000 clones, 85% to 90% seen once. Sequencing input: peripheral blood. The receptor comes from a woman between 45 and 60 years old with COVID-19, enrolled during active disease. The J gene is TRBJ1-1, the V gene TRBV6-6, with D possibly TRBD1 on 6 matching bases. This CDR3 reads CASSYGDRTNTEAFF. In DNA form, the CDR3 reads TGTGCCAGCAGTTACGGAGACAGGACGAACACTGAAGCTTTCTTT.